This T cell receptor beta chain comes out of a study of blood T cells in healthy people across ages. Regarding the study as a whole: No one knew whether donors had CMV, which possibly confounded expanded clonotype changes. In older individuals, TCR beta diversity per million T cells was lower, falling roughly linearly with age.

The authors ran a second PCR of 7 to 11 cycles using a sample-barcoded 5' primer and a J-beta primer mix. In TCRdb, the 5' RACE reads were re-called with MiXCR into one record per CDR3 protein. The sample records some 880,000 distinct CDR3 sequences, under 40% being singletons. Only a few counts were recorded for this clonotype. Its specificity is unknown. Trimming stripped 6 bases from V and 7 bases from J, with 16 bases between. The CDR3 is 12 amino acids. Germline loops: CDR1 DFQATT, CDR2 SNEGSKA (reference sequence). Total RNA extraction produced at least 5.5 micrograms (per sample) for the study. The genes are TRBV20-1 and TRBJ2-7; D tentatively fits TRBD1 or TRBD2 (5 bases each). This TCR was sampled from a man younger than 35 in good health. Source material: blood. The CDR3 is CSAARGFQEQYF. The CDR3 DNA reads TGCAGTGCCGCGAGGGGATTCCAAGAGCAGTACTTC.